This section outlines one T cell receptor (beta chain) sequence together with its context. The data belong to a study of beta chain features in type 1 diabetes. In the study overall: Healthy donors and patients showed comparable age, gender and cell yields.

Germline V gene data show CDR1 as KGHSH and CDR2 as LQKENI. V was pared by 0 bases and J by 5 bases, with 11 bases between. The CDR3 has 15 amino acids. The sequenced template was cDNA made from the entire isolated RNA. Data came from immunoSEQ multiplex PCR; TCRdb stores just in-frame clones and leaves some out. The sample holds roughly 400,000 clones, approximately 15% seen once. The clonotype comes from a young woman in good health. The sequenced sample was naive CD4+ T cells from blood. This chain links TRBV18 with TRBJ2-1; D is undetermined. Written as DNA, the CDR3 is TGTGCCAGCTCACCACCCTCGGCAGGAAACAATGAGCAGTTCTTC. Translated, it gives CASSPPSAGNNEQFF.